One sample yielded the 26 T cell receptor beta chains listed below, sequenced in a study of blood T cell repertoires in COVID-19. Data came from immunoSEQ multiplex PCR; TCRdb stores just in-frame clones and leaves some out. The sample lists 250,000 or so clones, roughly nine tenths seen once, with approximately 2.5% in the top ten. Sequences were obtained from PBMCs or T cells enriched from blood (not recorded which). Receptor source: a woman between 18 and 30 years old who had recovered from COVID-19.

This clone was counted a few times. The chain employs TRBV10-1 and TRBJ2-7; D is possibly TRBD1 (5 bases). CDR1 is WNHNN and CDR2 is SYGVQD in the germline V gene (reference sequence). The CDR3 is 12 amino acids. The germline V and J ends were trimmed by 5 bases and 3 bases, with 8 bases remaining between them. The chain's CDR3 is CASSHDSYEQYF. Here the CDR3 DNA reads TGCGCCAGCAGTCACGACAGCTACGAGCAGTACTTC.

This clone was picked up a small number of times. The chain recombines TRBV5-1 with TRBJ2-3, with D perhaps TRBD1 (6 bases). CDR3 length: 16 residues. The ends were cut back, 3 bases at V and 1 base at J, with 15 bases in the middle. CDR1 SGHRS and CDR2 YFSETQ come from the germline V gene. CDR3: CASSSPTGRGTDTQYF. As DNA, the CDR3 is TGCGCCAGCAGCTCACCGACAGGTCGAGGCACAGATACGCAGTATTTT.

DNA for the CDR3: TGTGCCATCACCCCAGGAGGGTCAGGGGCCAACGTCCTGACTTTC. Amino acids: CAITPGGSGANVLTF. The chain recombines TRBV10-3 with TRBJ2-6, with a possible D match to TRBD2 (6 bases). Germline values: CDR1 ENHRY, CDR2 SYGVKD. Trimming left V 7 bases short and J 4 bases short, with 14 bases between. The CDR3 contains 15 residues.

Only one count was recorded for this clone. The chain recombines TRBV29-1 with TRBJ2-3; a weak D match, TRBD2 (6 bases). The germline CDR1 and CDR2 sequences are SQVTM and ANQGSEA. Trimming left V 1 base short and J 1 base short, with 12 bases between. The CDR3 totals 15 residues. The chain's CDR3 is CSVEVIGSGTDTQYF. The CDR3 DNA reads as TGCAGCGTTGAAGTGATCGGGAGCGGCACAGATACGCAGTATTTT.

The chain employs TRBV10-3 and TRBJ1-5, with D perhaps TRBD1 (5 bases). The V gene lost 5 bases and the J gene lost 6 bases, with 11 bases spanning the gap. CDR1 is ENHRY and CDR2 is SYGVKD in the germline V gene. This CDR3 contains 13 residues. Written as DNA, the CDR3 is TGTGCCATCAGTCCGGAGGGGAGTCAGCCCCAGCATTTT. Translation: CAISPEGSQPQHF.

CDR3 sequence: CASNVGVNEKLFF. For the CDR3, the DNA is TGTGCCAGCAACGTAGGGGTGAATGAAAAACTGTTTTTT. The chain links TRBV7-2 to TRBJ1-4; possible D gene TRBD1, 5 bases. Germline-derived CDR1 and CDR2 are SGHTA and FQGNSA. V lost 7 bases and J lost 5, with 11 bases in between. The CDR3 runs 13 residues.

J is TRBJ2-5 and V is TRBV6-2 or TRBV6-3, with 8 bases matching TRBD1. Trimming at V came to 5 bases and at J to 1 base, leaving 21 bases not matched to a gene. The CDR3 loop spans 20 amino acids. CDR1 and CDR2 from the germline V gene are MNHEY and SVGEGT. CDR3 nucleotides: TGTGCCAGCAGTCGTCGGACAGGGATTAGCGTTTACTCCTTCCAAGAGACCCAGTACTTC. Translation: CASSRRTGISVYSFQETQYF.

This chain joins TRBV11-3 and TRBJ2-7, with D possibly matching TRBD1 (6 bases). V was trimmed by 1 base and J by 2 bases, leaving 12 bases between them. The CDR3 spans 15 residues. Looked up from germline, CDR1 is SGHNT and CDR2 is YENEEA. CDR3 region: CASSLVWTATYEQYF. For the CDR3, the DNA is TGTGCCAGCAGCTTAGTTTGGACAGCGACCTACGAGCAGTACTTC.

The chain combines TRBV10-3 with TRBJ1-2, with 8 bases fitting TRBD1. Per the germline V gene, CDR1 is ENHRY and CDR2 is SYGVKD. The ends lost 10 bases at V and 0 bases at J; junction bases unmatched: 4. CDR3 length: 13 residues. The CDR3 DNA is TGTGCCACCCGGGGACAGGCTAACTATGGCTACACCTTC. Its translation is CATRGQANYGYTF.

This chain's CDR3 is CASSQDFPPGKLFF. The CDR3 DNA is TGTGCCAGCAGCCAAGATTTTCCGCCTGGCAAGCTGTTTTTT. This chain uses TRBV3-1 (or the pseudogene TRBV3-2) with TRBJ2-2; D is uncertain. Between the trimmed V and J ends, which lost 0 bases and 12 bases, there was a span of 14 bases. The CDR3 length is 14 residues. Germline V lookup: CDR1 LGHDT, CDR2 YNNKEL (reference sequence).

The chain combines TRBV6-2 or TRBV6-3 with TRBJ1-2; no reliable D call. CDR1 and CDR2 from the germline V gene are MNHEY and SVGEGT. V was shortened by 2 bases and J by 8 bases, with 9 bases between the two germline ends. The CDR3 totals 12 residues. Here the CDR3 reads CASSYRRRGYTF. CDR3 nucleotides: TGTGCCAGCAGTTACCGGCGGAGAGGCTACACCTTC.

The chain is built from TRBV28 and TRBJ2-3, with 10 bases that match TRBD1. The V and J ends lost 4 bases and 4 bases, in that order; junction bases with no gene match: 8. Germline V gene data show CDR1 as MDHEN and CDR2 as SYDVKM. This CDR3 contains 16 residues. CDR3 DNA sequence: TGTGCCAGCAGTTCCAGAGACAGGGGGCGGTCAGATACGCAGTATTTT. It codes for CASSSRDRGRSDTQYF.

The chain combines TRBV28 with TRBJ2-1, with 11 bases lining up with TRBD2. Germline CDR1 is MDHEN and CDR2 is SYDVKM. The CDR3 spans 15 residues. V was pared by 5 bases and J by 5 bases, with 5 bases of the junction left unmatched. In nucleotides, the CDR3 is TGTGCCAGCAGTGCACTAGCGGGAGTCAACAATGAGCAGTTCTTC. This translates into CASSALAGVNNEQFF.

The CDR3 sequence is CASSSSTLSGNTIYF. DNA for the CDR3: TGTGCCAGCAGCTCCTCCACCCTATCTGGAAACACCATATATTTT. The chain recombines TRBV7-9 with TRBJ1-3; D gene uncertain. V lost 4 bases and J lost 1, with 11 bases in between. There are 15 residues in the CDR3. The germline CDR1 and CDR2 sequences are SEHNR and FQNEAQ (reference sequence).

The chain employs TRBV19 and TRBJ2-5; D might be TRBD1 (5 bases). The length of the CDR3 is 14 residues. Trimming took off 1 base at V and 3 bases at J, with 9 bases between the two ends. Germline CDR1 LNHDA, CDR2 SQIVND (reference sequence). This CDR3 reads CASSIGGREETQYF. In DNA form, the CDR3 reads TGTGCCAGTAGTATAGGGGGCAGGGAAGAGACCCAGTACTTC.

The gene calls are TRBV6-5 and TRBJ2-7, with 8 bases lining up with TRBD1. The CDR3 is 14 amino acids. J was trimmed by 3 bases and V by 6 bases; bases with no gene match: 7. CDR1 is MNHEY, CDR2 SVGAGI, per germline. The CDR3 loop reads CASREGTGNYEQYF. The CDR3 DNA sequence: TGTGCCAGCAGGGAGGGGACAGGCAACTACGAGCAGTACTTC.

The chain recombines TRBV28 with TRBJ1-2; TRBD1 matches at 7 bases. V was pared by 7 bases and J by 4 bases, with 6 bases of the junction left unmatched. This CDR3 is built from 13 residues. Germline V gives CDR1 MDHEN, CDR2 SYDVKM. CDR3 DNA sequence: TGTGCCAGCAACGGACAGGAATTCTATGGCTACACCTTC. This codes for CASNGQEFYGYTF.

J is TRBJ2-7 and V is TRBV2; 9 positions match TRBD1. Per germline, CDR1 SNHLY and CDR2 FYNNEI. The junction had 8 bases not matched to a gene; V was cut back by 9 bases and J by 5 bases. This CDR3 has 13 residues. The CDR3 loop reads CARGQGPLHEQYF. The CDR3 DNA follows: TGTGCCAGGGGACAGGGTCCCCTCCACGAGCAGTACTTC.

The V and J genes are TRBV2 and TRBJ2-7, with TRBD1 identical over 8 bases. Germline loops: CDR1 SNHLY, CDR2 FYNNEI. The CDR3 totals 13 residues. After removal of 4 bases from V and 5 bases from J, the junction contained 4 bases not matched to a gene. The CDR3 reads CASSAGGIDEQYF. CDR3 nucleotide sequence: TGTGCCAGCAGTGCAGGGGGCATCGACGAGCAGTACTTC.

The chain carries TRBV2 and TRBJ2-7; 7 nucleotides line up with TRBD2. The CDR3 extends over 14 amino acids. Germline-derived CDR1 and CDR2 are SNHLY and FYNNEI. With 7 bases clipped from V and 4 bases from J, the junction kept 10 bases outside the gene matches. CDR3 in DNA: TGTGCCAGCATTATCGGGGGGAAAGTTTACGAGCAGTACTTC. Translating it yields CASIIGGKVYEQYF.

J is TRBJ2-7 and V is TRBV9; TRBD2 might be the D (5 bases). Germline V gene data show CDR1 as SGDLS and CDR2 as YYNGEE. CDR3 length equals 14 residues. V was shortened by 4 bases and J by 2 bases, with 13 bases between the two germline ends. The CDR3 DNA sequence: TGTGCCAGCAGCCCAGAACCCGGGGCCTACGAGCAGTACTTC. This translates into CASSPEPGAYEQYF.

The genes are TRBV9 and TRBJ2-3, with 8 bases identical to TRBD1. V trimming: 0 bases; J trimming: 4 bases; junction bases outside the gene matches: 4. The length of the CDR3 is 15 residues. Germline V gene sequence: CDR1 SGDLS, CDR2 YYNGEE. The CDR3 protein is CASSVETGEPDTQYF. CDR3 nucleotides: TGTGCCAGCAGCGTAGAGACAGGGGAGCCAGATACGCAGTATTTT.

This chain uses TRBV11-2 with TRBJ2-2, with 9 bases lining up with TRBD2. This CDR3 spans 16 amino acids. Trimming removed 1 base from V and 2 bases from J; junction bases left unmatched: 2. Per the germline V gene, CDR1 is SGHAT and CDR2 is FQNNGV. CDR3 sequence reads: CASSLGLAVNTGELFF. In DNA, the CDR3 is TGTGCCAGCAGCTTAGGACTAGCGGTTAACACCGGGGAGCTGTTTTTT.

The V call is TRBV3-1 (or the pseudogene TRBV3-2), the J call TRBJ2-7, with TRBD2 matching over 11 bases. V gave up 5 bases and J gave up 3 bases; unmatched junction bases: 9. The CDR3 runs 16 residues. Germline lookup yields CDR1 LGHDT and CDR2 YNNKEL (reference sequence). Here the CDR3 DNA reads TGTGCCAGCAGCTCCGGGACTAGCGGATATCGCTACGAGCAGTACTTC. It is translated as CASSSGTSGYRYEQYF.

This chain uses TRBV7-3 with TRBJ2-1, with 13 bases fitting TRBD2. V lost 3 bases to trimming and J lost 5 bases; unmatched junction nucleotides: 7. This CDR3 region has 17 residues. Per germline, CDR1 SGHTA and CDR2 FQGTGA. CDR3 region: CASSLGLAGNIHNEQFF. The CDR3 nucleotides are TGTGCCAGCAGCTTGGGACTAGCGGGAAATATCCACAATGAGCAGTTCTTC.

The sample holds one count of this clone. The gene calls are TRBV27 and TRBJ2-1; maybe TRBD2 (6 bases). The V end was cut by 3 bases, the J end by 3 bases, with 21 bases between. Germline lookup yields CDR1 MNHEY and CDR2 SMNVEV (reference sequence). This CDR3 has 18 residues. The CDR3 DNA follows: TGTGCCAGCAGTTTTCTCCTACTAGCAGGAAGGGTCTACAATGAGCAGTTCTTC. Its protein product is CASSFLLLAGRVYNEQFF.